This T cell receptor (beta chain) was found in a study of radiotherapy plus CTLA-4 blockade in lung cancer. V lost 0 bases and J 4 bases, leaving 7 bases between the germline ends. Germline V gives CDR1 GTSNPN, CDR2 SVGIG (reference sequence). The CDR3 has 13 amino acids. TCRdb's table, derived via immunoSEQ multiplex PCR, lists solely in-frame clones and lacks some. The profile covers 100,000 to 150,000 clones, with more than 65% appearing a single time and roughly 5% taken by the ten largest. Worth noting for this clone: Its specificity is not known. This may arise from a read error, as a much more abundant clone is one base away.

Study-level points and caveats: The best predictor of response was reported to be early blood T cell clone dynamics, with interferon-beta. An expansion of tumor-derived TCR clones occurred in blood after radiotherapy plus ipilimumab.

The sequencing used peripheral blood, collected from a patient treated with radiotherapy plus ipilimumab. The receptor comes from a human donor with non-small cell lung cancer who had a partial response to radiotherapy plus ipilimumab. The chain recombines TRBV30 with TRBJ1-5; weak D call: TRBD1 (5 bases). CDR3 region: CAWSVQENQPQHF. CDR3 nucleotides: TGTGCCTGGAGTGTACAGGAGAATCAGCCCCAGCATTTT.